This TCR beta chain was captured by sequencing in a study of response to subunit inactivated influenza vaccine. Broader study findings: Each seasonal flu vaccination may recruit only limited new T cells, authors suggested.

As concerns this clonotype: Its antigen is currently unknown.

TCRdb fed the RT-PCR reads into MiXCR, producing one record per CDR3 protein. The table shows about half a million distinct CDR3 sequences, with around 25% occurring only once. This sequence was found in a man over 45 who received an inactivated influenza vaccine. Sample: CD4+ T cells sorted from PBMCs, taken approximately 5 days after vaccination.

Here the CDR3 reads CASSAPDGIGGYTF. The CDR3 DNA is TGTGCCAGCAGTGCGCCAGACGGGATTGGAGGCTACACCTTC. The V gene is TRBV6-1, the J gene TRBJ1-2; D not resolved. The CDR3 sequence is 14 residues long. Germline V gene data show CDR1 as MNHNS and CDR2 as SASEGT. V lost 4 bases and J lost 8, with 17 bases in between.